This T cell receptor beta chain was sequenced during a study of blood T cell repertoires in COVID-19. In the study overall: COVID-19 samples, acute and convalescent, were from the United States, Italy and Spain.

This clone was seen a single time. Seattle participants joined during active infection and were tracked over time. The assay was immunoSEQ multiplex PCR, and TCRdb's table has in-frame clones only and misses some. This repertoire shows 200,000 to 300,000 clones, about 91% found once; its top ten account for roughly 2.7%. This CDR3 contains 13 residues. The V and J ends lost 3 bases and 12 bases respectively, with 17 bases between them. Germline CDR1 SGHTA, CDR2 FQGNSA. The chain links TRBV7-2 to TRBJ1-1; D is undetermined. What was sequenced was peripheral blood. The receptor's source is a young adult with COVID-19, enrolled during active disease. CDR3: CASSFYEEGESFF. The CDR3 DNA sequence: TGTGCCAGCAGCTTTTATGAGGAAGGAGAGTCTTTCTTT.